Presented here are 2 T cell receptor beta chains from one specimen sequenced in a study of CD8 T cells in Susac syndrome. Random hexamers were used to reverse transcribe the RNA input (about 0.45 to 1 ug). TCRdb re-called the immunoSEQ multiplex PCR reads through MiXCR, storing one row per CDR3 protein. The table includes about 300,000 distinct CDR3 sequences, about 91% detected once. Material: CD8+ T cells from PBMCs. The receptors here all came from a human donor with multiple sclerosis.

The V gene is TRBV2, the J gene TRBJ2-3, with 7 bases identical to TRBD1. The length of the CDR3 is 15 residues. Germline CDR1 and CDR2: SNHLY and FYNNEI. The junction had 10 bases not matched to a gene; V was cut back by 8 bases and J by 2 bases. The chain's CDR3 is CASGTRDRDTDTQYF. The CDR3 DNA follows: TGTGCCAGCGGAACCCGGGACAGAGACACAGATACGCAGTATTTT.

The V and J genes are TRBV28 and TRBJ2-7, with TRBD2 matching over 14 bases. CDR3 length: 19 amino acids. V shed 5 bases, J shed 2 bases, and the junction held 14 bases outside the gene matches. Germline loops: CDR1 MDHEN, CDR2 SYDVKM. As DNA, the CDR3 is TGTGCCAGCAGTCCACGCTCCGGGACTAGCGGGAGAGTCACCTACGAGCAGTACTTC. This codes for CASSPRSGTSGRVTYEQYF. Full variable domain (remainder filled in from reference TRBV28 and TRBJ2-7): DVKVTQSSRYLVKRTGEKVFLECVQDMDHENMFWYRQDPGLGLRLIYFSYDVKMKEKGDIPEGYSVSREKKERFSLILESASTNQTSMYLCASSPRSGTSGRVTYEQYFGPGTRLTVT.